The source of this TCR beta chain is a study of cytomegalovirus exposure and HLA in healthy donors. Donors sampled were nominally healthy, though unrecorded immune exposures were likely. As for this clone: The antigen is undetermined.

Germline V CDR1 and CDR2: ENHRY, SYGVKD. The CDR3 is 14 amino acids. Trimming took off 0 bases at V and 2 bases at J, with 7 bases between the two ends. Primers included in the PCR were 60 Vbeta and 13 Jbeta primers. Generated by immunoSEQ multiplex PCR, the TCRdb table keeps only in-frame clones and is missing some. This sample has about 85,000 clones, with roughly 80% found just once. Points from the study as a whole: Presence/absence results assume similar sequencing depth per donor, which may not hold.

Sequenced: PBMCs. This TCR came from a man aged 50 to 60 in good health and CMV-seropositive. This sequence joins TRBV10-3 and TRBJ2-5; no reliable D call. CDR3 amino acids: CAISESSYQETQYF. CDR3 nucleotide sequence: TGTGCCATCAGTGAGTCGAGTTATCAAGAGACCCAGTACTTC.